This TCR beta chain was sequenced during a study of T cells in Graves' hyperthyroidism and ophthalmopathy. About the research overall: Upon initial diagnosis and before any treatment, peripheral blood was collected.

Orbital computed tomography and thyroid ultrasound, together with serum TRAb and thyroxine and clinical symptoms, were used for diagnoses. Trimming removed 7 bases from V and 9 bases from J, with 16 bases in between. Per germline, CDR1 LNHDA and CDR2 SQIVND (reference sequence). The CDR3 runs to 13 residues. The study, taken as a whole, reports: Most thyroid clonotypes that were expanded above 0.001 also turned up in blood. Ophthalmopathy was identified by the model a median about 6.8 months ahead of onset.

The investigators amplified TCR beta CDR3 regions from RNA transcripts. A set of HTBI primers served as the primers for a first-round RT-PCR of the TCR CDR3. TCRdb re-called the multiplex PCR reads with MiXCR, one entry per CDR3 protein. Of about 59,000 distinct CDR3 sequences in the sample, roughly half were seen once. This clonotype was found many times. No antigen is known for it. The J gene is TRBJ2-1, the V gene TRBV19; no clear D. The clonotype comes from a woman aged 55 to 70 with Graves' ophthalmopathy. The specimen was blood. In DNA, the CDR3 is TGTGCCAGTATTCTCACCCAAACGGGTGAGCAGTTCTTC. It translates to CASILTQTGEQFF. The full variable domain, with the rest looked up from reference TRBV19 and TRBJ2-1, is DGGITQSPKYLFRKEGQNVTLSCEQNLNHDAMYWYRQDPGQGLRLIYYSQIVNDFQKGDIAEGYSVSREKKESFPLTVTSAQKNPTAFYLCASILTQTGEQFFGPGTRLTVL.